Shown below are 2 T cell receptor beta chains from a single sample sequenced in a study of T cells after yellow fever vaccination. TCRdb re-called the 5' RACE reads with MiXCR, one entry per CDR3 protein. The profile shows 310,000 or so distinct CDR3 sequences, 6.8% of them singletons. Specimen: PBMCs, collected roughly 46 days after the first yellow fever vaccination. The receptor source for this set is a man younger than 30 who received the YFV17D yellow fever vaccine.

This clonotype appeared many times. The chain is built from TRBV5-1 and TRBJ1-5; 8 bases are shared with TRBD1. Germline CDR1 is SGHRS and CDR2 is YFSETQ. The CDR3 extends over 16 amino acids. The trim removed 0 bases at V and 5 bases at J, leaving 7 bases unmatched. The CDR3 protein is CASSLGPGRGHQPQHF. For the CDR3, the DNA is TGCGCCAGCAGCTTGGGCCCGGGCAGGGGGCATCAGCCCCAGCATTTT. Full variable domain (missing parts from reference TRBV5-1 and TRBJ1-5): KAGVTQTPRYLIKTRGQQVTLSCSPISGHRSVSWYQQTPGQGLQFLFEYFSETQRNKGNFPGRFSGRQFSNSRSEMNVSTLELGDSALYLCASSLGPGRGHQPQHFGDGTRLSIL.

This clonotype was detected only a few times. This chain connects TRBV6-1 to TRBJ1-4; TRBD1 matches 8 bases. From germline, CDR1 is MNHNS and CDR2 SASEGT. There are 13 residues in the CDR3. J was trimmed by 6 bases and V by 7 bases; bases with no gene match: 4. In nucleotides, the CDR3 is TGTGCCAGCAAGGCACAGGGGGATGAAAAACTGTTTTTT. Amino acids: CASKAQGDEKLFF.